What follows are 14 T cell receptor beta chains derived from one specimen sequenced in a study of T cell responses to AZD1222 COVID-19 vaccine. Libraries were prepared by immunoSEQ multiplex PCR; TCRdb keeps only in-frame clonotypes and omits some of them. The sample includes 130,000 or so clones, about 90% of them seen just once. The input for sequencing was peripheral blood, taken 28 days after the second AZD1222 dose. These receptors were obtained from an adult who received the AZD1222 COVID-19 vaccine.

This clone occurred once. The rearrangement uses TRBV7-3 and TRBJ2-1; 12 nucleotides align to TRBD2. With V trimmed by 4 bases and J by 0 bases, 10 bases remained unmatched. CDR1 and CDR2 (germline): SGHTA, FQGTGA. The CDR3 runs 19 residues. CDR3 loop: CASSYPSGGAPSSYNEQFF. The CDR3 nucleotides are TGTGCCAGCAGCTACCCTAGCGGGGGGGCCCCTAGCTCCTACAATGAGCAGTTCTTC.

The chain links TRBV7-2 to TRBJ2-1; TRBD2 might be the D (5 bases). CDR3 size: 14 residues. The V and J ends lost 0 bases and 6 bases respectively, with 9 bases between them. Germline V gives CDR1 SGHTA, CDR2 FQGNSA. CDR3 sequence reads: CASSLAQTINEQFF. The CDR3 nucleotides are TGTGCCAGCAGCTTAGCGCAGACTATCAATGAGCAGTTCTTC.

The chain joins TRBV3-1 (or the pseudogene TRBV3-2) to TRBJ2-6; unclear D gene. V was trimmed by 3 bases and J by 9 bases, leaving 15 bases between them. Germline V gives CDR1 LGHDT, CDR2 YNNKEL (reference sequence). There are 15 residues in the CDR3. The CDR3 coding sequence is TGTGCCAGCAGCCACCCGGCAGGTTATGGCAACGTCCTGACTTTC. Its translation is CASSHPAGYGNVLTF.

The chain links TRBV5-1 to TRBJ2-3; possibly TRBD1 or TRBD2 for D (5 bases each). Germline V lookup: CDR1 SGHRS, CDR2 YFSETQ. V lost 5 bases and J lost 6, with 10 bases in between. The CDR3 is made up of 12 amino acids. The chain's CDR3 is CASRPEGDTQYF. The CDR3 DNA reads TGCGCCAGCAGACCCGAGGGGGATACGCAGTATTTT.

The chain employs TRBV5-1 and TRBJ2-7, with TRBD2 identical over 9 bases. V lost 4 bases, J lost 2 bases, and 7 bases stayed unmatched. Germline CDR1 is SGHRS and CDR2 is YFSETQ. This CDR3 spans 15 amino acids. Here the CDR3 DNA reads TGCGCCAGCAGCCCGAGCGGGGGGCTCGCCTACGAGCAGTACTTC. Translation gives CASSPSGGLAYEQYF.

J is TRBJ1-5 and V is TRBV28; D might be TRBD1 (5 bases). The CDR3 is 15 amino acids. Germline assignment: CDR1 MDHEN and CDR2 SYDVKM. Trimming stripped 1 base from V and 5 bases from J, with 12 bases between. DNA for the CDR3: TGTGCCAGCAGTTTATTGCGCGGGGCTGATCAGCCCCAGCATTTT. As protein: CASSLLRGADQPQHF.

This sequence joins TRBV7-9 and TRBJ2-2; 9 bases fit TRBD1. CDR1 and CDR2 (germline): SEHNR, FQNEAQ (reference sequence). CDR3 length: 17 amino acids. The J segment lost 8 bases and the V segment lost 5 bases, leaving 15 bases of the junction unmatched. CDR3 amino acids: CASSHTPGTGSGGELFF. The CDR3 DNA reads TGTGCCAGCAGCCATACCCCCGGGACAGGGTCGGGAGGGGAGCTGTTTTTT.

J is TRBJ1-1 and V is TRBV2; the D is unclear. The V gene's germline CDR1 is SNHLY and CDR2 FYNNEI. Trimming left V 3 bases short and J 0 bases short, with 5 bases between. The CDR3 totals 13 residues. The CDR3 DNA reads TGTGCCAGCAGTGACGACTTGAACACTGAAGCTTTCTTT. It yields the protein CASSDDLNTEAFF.

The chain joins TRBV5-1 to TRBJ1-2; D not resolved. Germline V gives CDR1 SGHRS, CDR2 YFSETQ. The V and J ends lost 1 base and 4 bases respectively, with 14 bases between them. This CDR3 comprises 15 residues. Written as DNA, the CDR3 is TGCGCCAGCAGCTTGAATCTAGTCGGTAGCTATGGCTACACCTTC. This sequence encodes CASSLNLVGSYGYTF.

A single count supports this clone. Here the CDR3 reads CASSPHQVYGYTF. CDR3 nucleotides: TGTGCCAGCAGCCCCCACCAGGTGTATGGCTACACCTTC. The chain couples TRBV14 to TRBJ1-2, with D unclear. Germline V gene lookup returns CDR1 SGHDN and CDR2 FVKESK. The CDR3 contains 13 residues. Trimming shortened V by 4 bases and J by 5 bases, and 11 bases separated the two germline ends.

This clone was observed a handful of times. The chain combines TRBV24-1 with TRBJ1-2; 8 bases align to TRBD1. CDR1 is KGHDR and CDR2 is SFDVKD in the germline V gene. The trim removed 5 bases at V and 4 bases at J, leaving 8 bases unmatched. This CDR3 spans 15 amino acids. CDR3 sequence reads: CATSVRQDRVYGYTF. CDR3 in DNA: TGTGCCACCAGTGTGAGGCAGGACAGGGTCTATGGCTACACCTTC.

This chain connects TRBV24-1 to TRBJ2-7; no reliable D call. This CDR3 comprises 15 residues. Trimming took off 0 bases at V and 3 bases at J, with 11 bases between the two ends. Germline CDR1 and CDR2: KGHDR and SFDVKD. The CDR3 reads CATSDLASLIYEQYV. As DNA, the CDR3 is TGTGCCACCAGTGATTTGGCCAGTTTGATCTACGAGCAGTACGTC.

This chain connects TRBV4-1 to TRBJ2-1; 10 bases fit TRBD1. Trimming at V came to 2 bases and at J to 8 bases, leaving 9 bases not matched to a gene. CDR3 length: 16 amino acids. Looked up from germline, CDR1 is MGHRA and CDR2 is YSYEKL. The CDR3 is CASSQRGTGDFYEQFF. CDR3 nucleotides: TGCGCCAGCAGCCAACGGGGGACAGGGGATTTCTATGAGCAGTTCTTC.

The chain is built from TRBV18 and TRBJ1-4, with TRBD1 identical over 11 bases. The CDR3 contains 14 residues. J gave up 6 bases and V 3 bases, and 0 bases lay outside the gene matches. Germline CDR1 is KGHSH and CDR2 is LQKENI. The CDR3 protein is CASSPGQGDEKLFF. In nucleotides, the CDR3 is TGTGCCAGCTCACCGGGACAGGGGGATGAAAAACTGTTTTTT.